This entry describes one TCR beta chain. Its antigen is not known. The PCR employed 60 Vbeta primers together with 13 Jbeta primers. As originally analysed: In a later analysis, about 12 million of 65 million to 90 million unique beta chains occurred in at least two donors. Clones were read by immunoSEQ multiplex PCR, and TCRdb kept only the in-frame ones, dropping some. That table gives V, J and clone size, and the DNA gave D and trimming. The sample holds around 140,000 clones, around 72% seen once. These donors, healthy bone marrow donors, were studied. V was pared by 3 bases and J by 5 bases, with 12 bases between. The CDR3 has 13 amino acids. Germline V gives CDR1 SGHNT, CDR2 YYREEE (reference sequence). This sample is drawn from a study of cytomegalovirus exposure and HLA in healthy donors. Study-wide results and limits: Previously analyzed data showed that most TCR beta V segments were productive at a frequency of about 90% or about 30%. For presence/absence analyses, sequencing depth was assumed to be roughly uniform across donors.

This chain connects TRBV5-4 to TRBJ2-7; possible D gene TRBD2, 5 bases. The specimen sequenced was PBMCs. The sequence was collected from a woman aged 18-29 years in good health and CMV-seronegative. DNA of the CDR3: TGTGCCAGCAGCTCGGGGAACGTCAACGAGCAGTACTTC. As protein: CASSSGNVNEQYF.